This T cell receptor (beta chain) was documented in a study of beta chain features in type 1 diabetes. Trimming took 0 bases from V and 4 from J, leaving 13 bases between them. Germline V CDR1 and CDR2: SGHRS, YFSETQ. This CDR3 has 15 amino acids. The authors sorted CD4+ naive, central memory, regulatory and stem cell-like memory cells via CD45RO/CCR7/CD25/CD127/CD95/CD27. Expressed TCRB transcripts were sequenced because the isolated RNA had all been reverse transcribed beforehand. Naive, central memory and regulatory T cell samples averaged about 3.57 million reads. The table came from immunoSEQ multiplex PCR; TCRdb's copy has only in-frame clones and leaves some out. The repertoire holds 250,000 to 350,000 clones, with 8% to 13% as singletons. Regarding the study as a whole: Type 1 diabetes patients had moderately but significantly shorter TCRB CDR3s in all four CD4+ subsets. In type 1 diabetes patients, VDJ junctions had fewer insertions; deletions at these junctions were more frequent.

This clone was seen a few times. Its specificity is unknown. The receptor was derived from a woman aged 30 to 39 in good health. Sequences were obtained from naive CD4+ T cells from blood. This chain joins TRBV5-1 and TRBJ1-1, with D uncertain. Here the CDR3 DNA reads TGCGCCAGCAGCTTGGAGGCAAGGCAGGTCACTGAAGCTTTCTTT. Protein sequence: CASSLEARQVTEAFF.